These 7 T cell receptor beta chains were sequenced from one sample in a study of blood T cell repertoires in COVID-19. The table came from immunoSEQ multiplex PCR; TCRdb's copy has only in-frame clones and leaves some out. The data contain roughly 270,000 clones, 65% to 90% of them seen just once; the ten biggest clones take up less than 6.5%. Material: peripheral blood. These receptors were taken from a man aged 50-60 years with active or convalescent COVID-19.

V is TRBV12-3 or TRBV12-4 and J is TRBJ2-1, with 7 nucleotides matching TRBD2. CDR3 size: 13 residues. Unmatched junction bases numbered 2, after V lost 2 bases and J lost 7 bases. The CDR3 DNA is TGTGCCAGCAGTTTATCGGGGGGTAATGAGCAGTTCTTC. It encodes CASSLSGGNEQFF.

This clone showed up just a few times. The chain has TRBV27 and TRBJ1-1; D is possibly TRBD1 (6 bases). CDR3 length: 14 amino acids. The germline CDR1 and CDR2 sequences are MNHEY and SMNVEV (reference sequence). V was trimmed by 2 bases and J by 6 bases, leaving 13 bases between them. CDR3 nucleotide sequence: TGTGCCAGCAGTTTAGTCCAGGGGCAGGCTGAAGCTTTCTTT. It encodes CASSLVQGQAEAFF.

This chain joins TRBV27 and TRBJ2-1; TRBD2 aligns across 8 bases. CDR1 is MNHEY and CDR2 is SMNVEV in the germline V gene (reference sequence). The CDR3 extends over 16 amino acids. J was trimmed by 5 bases and V by 3 bases; bases with no gene match: 9. CDR3 DNA sequence: TGTGCCAGCAGTTTTCGGGGGACTAGAGGGGACAATGAGCAGTTCTTC. Its protein is CASSFRGTRGDNEQFF.

The chain has TRBV6-5 and TRBJ2-7; no reliable D call. The CDR3 has 11 residues. Germline CDR1 is MNHEY and CDR2 is SVGAGI. Trimming took 5 bases from V and 6 from J, leaving 8 bases between them. CDR3 DNA sequence: TGTGCCAGCAGTCGGGTCGGCGAGCAGTACTTC. This codes for CASSRVGEQYF.

To note about this clone: Other DNA sequences in the sample encode the same CDR3. The rearrangement links TRBV5-1 to TRBJ1-5; possible D gene TRBD1, 6 bases. The germline V gene encodes CDR1 SGHRS and CDR2 YFSETQ. The CDR3 length is 15 residues. V lost 4 bases and J lost 0, with 11 bases in between. The CDR3 nucleotides read TGCGCCAGCAGCCTTGTAGGGGGTAGCAATCAGCCCCAGCATTTT. This gives the protein CASSLVGGSNQPQHF.

The chain employs TRBV27 and TRBJ2-7; 7 positions match TRBD2. Germline V gene sequence: CDR1 MNHEY, CDR2 SMNVEV (reference sequence). With V trimmed by 5 bases and J by 3 bases, 10 bases remained unmatched. The CDR3 length is 15 residues. CDR3 nucleotide sequence: TGTGCCAGCAGTACCTCTAGCGGAGACTACTACGAGCAGTACTTC. Translation gives CASSTSSGDYYEQYF.

The chain links TRBV7-9 to TRBJ2-7; maybe TRBD1 (5 bases). The CDR3 is 15 amino acids. The V end was cut by 5 bases, the J end by 3 bases, with 17 bases between. Germline CDR1 reads SEHNR; CDR2 reads FQNEAQ (reference sequence). In nucleotides, the CDR3 is TGTGCCAGCAGCCCTGACAGAGTCCCCCACTACGAGCAGTACTTC. Protein product: CASSPDRVPHYEQYF.